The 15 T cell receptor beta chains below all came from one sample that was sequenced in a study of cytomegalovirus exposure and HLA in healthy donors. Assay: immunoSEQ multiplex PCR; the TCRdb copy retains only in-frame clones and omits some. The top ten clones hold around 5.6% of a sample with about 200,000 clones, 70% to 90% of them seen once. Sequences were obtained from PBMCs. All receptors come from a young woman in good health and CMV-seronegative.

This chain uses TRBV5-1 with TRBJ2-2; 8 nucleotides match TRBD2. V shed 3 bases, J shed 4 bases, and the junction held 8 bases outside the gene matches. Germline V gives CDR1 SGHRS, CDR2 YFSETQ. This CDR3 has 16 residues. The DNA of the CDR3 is TGCGCCAGCAGCTCCACCGGACTAGCTGGCACCGGGGAGCTGTTTTTT. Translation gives CASSSTGLAGTGELFF.

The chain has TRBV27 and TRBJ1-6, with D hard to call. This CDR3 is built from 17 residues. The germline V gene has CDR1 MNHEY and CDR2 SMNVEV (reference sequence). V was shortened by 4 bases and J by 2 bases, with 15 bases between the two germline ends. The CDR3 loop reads CASSSGSGITYNSPLHF. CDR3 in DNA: TGTGCCAGCAGTTCGGGAAGCGGAATCACCTATAATTCACCCCTCCACTTT.

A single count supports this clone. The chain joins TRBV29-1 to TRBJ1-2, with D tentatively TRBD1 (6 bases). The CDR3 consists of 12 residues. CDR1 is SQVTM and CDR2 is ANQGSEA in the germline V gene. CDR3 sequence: CTRRGGRGGYTF. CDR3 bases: TGCACTCGGAGGGGGGGCCGTGGTGGCTACACCTTC.

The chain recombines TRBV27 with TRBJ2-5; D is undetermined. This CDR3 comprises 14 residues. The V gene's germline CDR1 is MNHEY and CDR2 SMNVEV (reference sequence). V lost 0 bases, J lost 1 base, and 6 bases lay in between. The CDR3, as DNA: TGTGCCAGCAGTTTATCGGGCGGCCAAGAGACCCAGTACTTC. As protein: CASSLSGGQETQYF.

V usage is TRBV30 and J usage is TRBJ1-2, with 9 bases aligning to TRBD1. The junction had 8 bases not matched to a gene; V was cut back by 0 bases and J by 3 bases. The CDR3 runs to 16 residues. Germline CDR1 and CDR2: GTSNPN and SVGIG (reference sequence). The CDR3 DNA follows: TGTGCCTGGAGTGTACCTATAACAGGGGGCGACTATGGCTACACCTTC. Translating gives CAWSVPITGGDYGYTF.

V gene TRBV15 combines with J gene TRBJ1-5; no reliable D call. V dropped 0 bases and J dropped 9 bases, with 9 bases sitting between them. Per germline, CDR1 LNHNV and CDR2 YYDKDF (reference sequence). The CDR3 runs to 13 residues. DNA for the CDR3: TGTGCCACCAGCAGAGATTTTGCATGGCCCCAGCATTTT. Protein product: CATSRDFAWPQHF.

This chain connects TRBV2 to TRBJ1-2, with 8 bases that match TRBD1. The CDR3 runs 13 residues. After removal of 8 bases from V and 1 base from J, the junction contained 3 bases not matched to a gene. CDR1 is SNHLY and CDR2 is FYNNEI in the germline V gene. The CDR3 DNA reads TGTGCCAGCGGACAGGGTCATAACTATGGCTACACCTTC. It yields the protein CASGQGHNYGYTF. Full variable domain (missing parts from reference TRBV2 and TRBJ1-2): EPEVTQTPSHQVTQMGQEVILRCVPISNHLYFYWYRQILGQKVEFLVSFYNNEISEKSEIFDDQFSVERPDGSNFTLKIRSTKLEDSAMYFCASGQGHNYGYTFGSGTRLTVV.

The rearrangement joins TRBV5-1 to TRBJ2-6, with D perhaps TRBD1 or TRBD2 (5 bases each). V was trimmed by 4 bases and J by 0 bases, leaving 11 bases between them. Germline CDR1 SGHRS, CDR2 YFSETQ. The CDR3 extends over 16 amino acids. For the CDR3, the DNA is TGCGCCAGCAGCCTCAGGGCGGGCTCTGGGGCCAACGTCCTGACTTTC. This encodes CASSLRAGSGANVLTF.

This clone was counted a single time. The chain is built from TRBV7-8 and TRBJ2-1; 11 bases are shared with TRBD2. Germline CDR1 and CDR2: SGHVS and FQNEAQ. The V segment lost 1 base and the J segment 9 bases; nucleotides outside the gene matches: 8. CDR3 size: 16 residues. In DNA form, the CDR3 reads TGTGCCAGCAGCTTAGTATGGCTAGCGGGAGGAACTGAGCAGTTCTTC. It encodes CASSLVWLAGGTEQFF.

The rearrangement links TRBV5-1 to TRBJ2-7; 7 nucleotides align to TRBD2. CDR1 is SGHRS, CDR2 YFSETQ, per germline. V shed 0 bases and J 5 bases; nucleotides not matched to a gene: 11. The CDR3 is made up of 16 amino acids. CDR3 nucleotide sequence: TGCGCCAGCAGCTTGGCGGGGCGGGAGCACTCTAACGAGCAGTACTTC. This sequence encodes CASSLAGREHSNEQYF.

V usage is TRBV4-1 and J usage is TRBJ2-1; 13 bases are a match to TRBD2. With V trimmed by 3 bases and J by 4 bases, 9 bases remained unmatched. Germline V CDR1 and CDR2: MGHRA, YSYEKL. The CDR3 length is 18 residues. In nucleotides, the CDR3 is TGCGCCAGCAGCCACTTAGGACTAGCGGGGGATCTGTACAATGAGCAGTTCTTC. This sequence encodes CASSHLGLAGDLYNEQFF.

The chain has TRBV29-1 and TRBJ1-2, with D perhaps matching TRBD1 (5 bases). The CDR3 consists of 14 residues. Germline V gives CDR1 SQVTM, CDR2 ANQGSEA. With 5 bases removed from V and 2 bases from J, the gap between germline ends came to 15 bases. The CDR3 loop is CSVRDQGRNYGYTF. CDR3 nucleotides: TGCAGCGTTCGGGACCAGGGAAGGAACTATGGCTACACCTTC.

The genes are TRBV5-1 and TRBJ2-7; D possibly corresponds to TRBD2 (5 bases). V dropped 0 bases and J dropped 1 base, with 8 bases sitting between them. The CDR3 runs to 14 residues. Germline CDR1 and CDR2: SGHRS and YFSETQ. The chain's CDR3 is CASSLGGASYEQYF. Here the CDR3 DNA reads TGCGCCAGCAGCTTGGGGGGAGCATCCTACGAGCAGTACTTC.

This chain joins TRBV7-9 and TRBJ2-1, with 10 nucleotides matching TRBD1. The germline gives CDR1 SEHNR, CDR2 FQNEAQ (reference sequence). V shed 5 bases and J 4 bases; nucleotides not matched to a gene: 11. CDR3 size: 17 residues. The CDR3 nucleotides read TGTGCCAGCAGCCCCAGGTCTGGGACAGGGGATTACAATGAGCAGTTCTTC. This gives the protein CASSPRSGTGDYNEQFF.

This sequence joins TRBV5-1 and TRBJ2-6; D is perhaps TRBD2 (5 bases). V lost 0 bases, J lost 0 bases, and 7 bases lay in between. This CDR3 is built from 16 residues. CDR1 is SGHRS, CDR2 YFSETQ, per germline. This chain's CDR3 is CASSLGEISGANVLTF. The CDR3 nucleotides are TGCGCCAGCAGCTTGGGGGAGATCTCTGGGGCCAACGTCCTGACTTTC.